The 21 T cell receptor beta chains below come from one sample, sequenced in a study of T cell repertoires in cytomegalovirus infection. These receptors' antigens are unknown. TCRdb re-called the reads through MiXCR, storing one row per CDR3 protein. Of about 24,000 distinct CDR3 sequences in the sample, 20% to 25% were seen once. The material sequenced was CD8+ T cells from cultured PBMCs, taken from culture after CMV antigen stimulation. The receptors were sampled from a human donor in good health (CMV status not recorded). Some clones in this sample may be carry-over from other donors' samples.

There are many counts of this clonotype. The chain has TRBV29-1 and TRBJ2-1; D might be TRBD1 (5 bases). V dropped 6 bases and J dropped 5 bases, with 20 bases sitting between them. CDR1 is SQVTM and CDR2 is ANQGSEA in the germline V gene. The CDR3 has 15 amino acids. This CDR3 reads CSVPGPLGLDNEQFF. The CDR3 nucleotides read TGCAGCGTCCCAGGCCCGTTGGGGCTCGACAATGAGCAGTTCTTC.

This clonotype came up many times. This chain joins TRBV27 and TRBJ2-7; D perhaps matches TRBD1 (6 bases). V lost 5 bases and J lost 3, with 11 bases in between. The CDR3 totals 13 residues. Germline-derived CDR1 and CDR2 are MNHEY and SMNVEV (reference sequence). This chain's CDR3 is CASSPRTDYEQYF. The DNA for the CDR3 is TGTGCCAGCAGTCCCAGGACAGACTACGAGCAGTACTTC.

A word on this clonotype: Just one base apart from a much larger clone, this may be a read error. The V call is TRBV7-6, the J call TRBJ2-2; unclear D gene. Germline V gene data show CDR1 as SGHVS and CDR2 as FNYEAQ. Trimming removed 5 bases from V and 6 bases from J, with 13 bases in between. The CDR3 is 14 residues long. The CDR3 sequence is CASSHQKGAGELFF. The CDR3 coding sequence is TGTGCCAGCAGCCACCAAAAGGGCGCCGGGGAGCTGTTTTTT.

This clonotype was seen at least ten times. The rearrangement links TRBV7-8 to TRBJ1-1; D perhaps matches TRBD1 (5 bases). V was pared by 4 bases and J by 3 bases, with 12 bases between. CDR1 is SGHVS, CDR2 FQNEAQ, per germline. This CDR3 is 14 amino acids long. The CDR3, as DNA: TGTGCCAGCAGCTCATACGACAGCCACACTGAAGCTTTCTTT. Encoded protein: CASSSYDSHTEAFF.

The gene calls are TRBV4-1 and TRBJ1-6, with TRBD1 as a possible D gene (6 bases). Germline CDR1 MGHRA, CDR2 YSYEKL. The CDR3 contains 15 residues. V lost 1 base, J lost 5 bases, and 9 bases lay in between. The CDR3 DNA is TGCGCCAGCAGCCAAGGCTACAGGGATAATTCACCCCTCCACTTT. Translating gives CASSQGYRDNSPLHF.

This sequence joins TRBV5-8 and TRBJ1-5; no clear D. V lost 0 bases and J 0 bases, leaving 10 bases between the germline ends. Germline V gives CDR1 SGHTS, CDR2 YDEGEE. The CDR3 extends over 16 amino acids. CDR3 sequence reads: CASSLEGGYSNQPQHF. The CDR3 DNA is TGTGCCAGCAGCTTGGAGGGAGGGTATAGCAATCAGCCCCAGCATTTT.

In its sample, this clonotype was seen many times. The chain links TRBV7-2 to TRBJ2-3, with unresolved D. Germline V gives CDR1 SGHTA, CDR2 FQGNSA. The CDR3 is made up of 11 amino acids. Trimming cost V 6 bases and J 7 bases, with 8 bases left between them. CDR3 protein: CASRLENTQYF. The CDR3 bases are TGTGCCAGCAGGTTGGAGAATACGCAGTATTTT.

This clonotype was counted at least ten times. The V gene is TRBV7-2, the J gene TRBJ2-2; 7 bases line up with TRBD1. V gave up 4 bases and J gave up 7 bases; unmatched junction bases: 9. Germline assignment: CDR1 SGHTA and CDR2 FQGNSA. The CDR3 contains 15 residues. The CDR3 protein is CASSYLSDRNGELFF. The CDR3 DNA is TGTGCCAGCAGCTACCTATCGGACAGGAACGGGGAGCTGTTTTTT.

J is TRBJ2-5 and V is TRBV7-3, with D tentatively TRBD1 or TRBD2 (6 bases each). The CDR3 contains 15 residues. CDR1 and CDR2 from the germline V gene are SGHTA and FQGTGA. V shed 5 bases and J shed 5 bases, with 18 bases lying between them. The CDR3 loop reads CASSGGEGGWETQYF. CDR3 DNA sequence: TGTGCCAGCAGCGGAGGAGAGGGGGGTTGGGAGACCCAGTACTTC.

In its sample, this clonotype was seen a few times. The chain combines TRBV6-6 with TRBJ2-7, with TRBD1 as a possible D gene (6 bases). The CDR3 covers 13 residues. Germline V CDR1 and CDR2: MNHNY, SVGAGI (reference sequence). Trimming took 5 bases from V and 3 from J, leaving 11 bases between them. CDR3 sequence reads: CASSPTGSYEQYF. The CDR3 DNA reads TGTGCCAGCAGTCCCACAGGGAGCTACGAGCAGTACTTC.

This clonotype showed up many times. The chain couples TRBV6-2 or TRBV6-3 to TRBJ1-5; D call uncertain. The CDR3 is 16 residues long. From germline, CDR1 is MNHEY and CDR2 SVGEGT. Trimming stripped 0 bases from V and 3 bases from J, with 12 bases between. In nucleotides, the CDR3 is TGTGCCAGCAGTTACTCGATCGGCAGCCCCAATCAGCCCCAGCATTTT. Translating gives CASSYSIGSPNQPQHF.

This chain connects TRBV4-3 to TRBJ1-1; D is unclear. The CDR3 is 15 residues long. Germline CDR1 LGHNA, CDR2 YSLEER. Trimming shortened V by 0 bases and J by 2 bases, and 10 bases separated the two germline ends. In DNA, the CDR3 is TGCGCCAGCAGCCAAGATATAGGATTAAACACTGAAGCTTTCTTT. Its protein product is CASSQDIGLNTEAFF.

V gene TRBV27 combines with J gene TRBJ2-7, with TRBD1 matching over 7 bases. Germline assignment: CDR1 MNHEY and CDR2 SMNVEV (reference sequence). The CDR3 is 15 amino acids. V trimming: 6 bases; J trimming: 3 bases; junction bases outside the gene matches: 11. This CDR3 reads CASRRKWDSLYEQYF. The DNA of the CDR3 is TGTGCCAGCAGAAGGAAGTGGGACAGTCTCTACGAGCAGTACTTC.

This clonotype was counted ten times or more. J is TRBJ1-2 and V is TRBV7-6; 9 nucleotides match TRBD1. The CDR3 totals 15 residues. Germline CDR1 reads SGHVS; CDR2 reads FNYEAQ. The V segment lost 4 bases and the J segment 8 bases; nucleotides outside the gene matches: 11. CDR3 loop: CASSSEETGGRGYTF. The CDR3 DNA sequence: TGTGCCAGCAGCTCCGAGGAAACAGGGGGCCGGGGCTACACCTTC.

This clonotype was recorded a few times. The chain carries TRBV5-1 and TRBJ1-2, with D uncertain. V lost 2 bases and J 3 bases, leaving 8 bases between the germline ends. The CDR3 has 13 residues. In germline, CDR1 is SGHRS, CDR2 YFSETQ. This CDR3 is CASSLFQDYGYTF. In DNA form, the CDR3 reads TGCGCCAGCAGCTTATTCCAGGACTATGGCTACACCTTC.

The chain has TRBV7-3 and TRBJ1-1; a possible D gene is TRBD1 (6 bases). Trimming removed 5 bases at V and 1 base at J, with 11 bases between. The CDR3 has 14 residues. Per the germline V gene, CDR1 is SGHTA and CDR2 is FQGTGA. The DNA of the CDR3 is TGTGCCAGCAGCCCACAGGGTGGGAACACTGAAGCTTTCTTT. This encodes CASSPQGGNTEAFF.

The V and J genes are TRBV6-6 and TRBJ1-4; D unresolved. Trimming shortened V by 2 bases and J by 8 bases, and 24 bases separated the two germline ends. The length of the CDR3 is 18 residues. CDR1 MNHNY and CDR2 SVGAGI come from the germline V gene (reference sequence). This CDR3 reads CASSYVSAAGNSGEKLFF. Here the CDR3 DNA reads TGTGCCAGCAGTTACGTATCTGCGGCCGGCAACAGTGGGGAAAAACTGTTTTTT.

This clonotype was picked up one time. Here the CDR3 reads CASSYGAGGGEKLFF. The CDR3, as DNA: TGTGCCAGCAGTTACGGGGCAGGGGGCGGCGAAAAACTGTTTTTT. This chain joins TRBV6-6 and TRBJ1-4, with 8 bases aligning to TRBD1. Germline assignment: CDR1 MNHNY and CDR2 SVGAGI (reference sequence). There are 15 residues in the CDR3. After removal of 2 bases from V and 8 bases from J, the junction contained 7 bases not matched to a gene.

In its sample, this clonotype was seen many times. This chain joins TRBV4-1 and TRBJ2-2, with D possibly TRBD1 on 5 matching bases. The ends were cut back, 4 bases at V and 0 bases at J, with 12 bases in the middle. Germline CDR1 reads MGHRA; CDR2 reads YSYEKL. This CDR3 is 16 amino acids long. CDR3 bases: TGCGCCAGCAGCCCCTGGACAAAATCGAACACCGGGGAGCTGTTTTTT. Its protein is CASSPWTKSNTGELFF.

This clonotype was detected only a few times. V usage is TRBV6-1 and J usage is TRBJ2-7, with D possibly called TRBD1 or TRBD2 (5 bases each). The CDR3 is 10 residues long. Germline-derived CDR1 and CDR2 are MNHNS and SASEGT. V was trimmed by 7 bases and J by 7 bases, leaving 8 bases between them. The CDR3 coding sequence is TGTGCCAGCACTGGGGGAGAGCAGTACTTC. It codes for CASTGGEQYF.

A few counts support this clonotype. V usage is TRBV7-9 and J usage is TRBJ2-1; weak D call: TRBD1 (5 bases). This CDR3 contains 15 residues. V dropped 1 base and J dropped 1 base, with 8 bases sitting between them. Germline assignment: CDR1 SEHNR and CDR2 FQNEAQ (reference sequence). CDR3 nucleotides: TGTGCCAGCAGCTTAGAGGGGTTTTCCTACAATGAGCAGTTCTTC. Encoded protein: CASSLEGFSYNEQFF.